This T cell receptor (beta chain) stems from a study of T cells in Graves' hyperthyroidism and ophthalmopathy. General observations from the study: A model built on 13 V-J features separated ophthalmopathy from stable hyperthyroidism.

The length of the CDR3 is 15 residues. Germline lookup yields CDR1 MNHNS and CDR2 SASEGT. The trim removed 8 bases at V and 4 bases at J, leaving 11 bases unmatched. This clonotype was seen a handful of times. The antigen is undetermined. When ophthalmopathy did not progress within 18 months, Graves' hyperthyroidism was considered stable. Amplification of TCR beta CDR3 regions was performed using RNA transcripts as template. The HTBI set primed first-round TCR CDR3 RT-PCR. MiXCR, applied by TCRdb to the multiplex PCR reads, yields one record per CDR3 protein. This sample yields more than 450,000 distinct CDR3 sequences, of which around 13% are seen a single time; over 11% belongs to the top ten.

This sequence was found in a woman in her 40s with Graves' hyperthyroidism. The chain links TRBV6-1 to TRBJ1-3; 7 nucleotides line up with TRBD1. The source material was blood. The CDR3 DNA sequence: TGTGCCAGCGGAACCACGACAGGGAGCGGAAACACCATATATTTT. It codes for CASGTTTGSGNTIYF.